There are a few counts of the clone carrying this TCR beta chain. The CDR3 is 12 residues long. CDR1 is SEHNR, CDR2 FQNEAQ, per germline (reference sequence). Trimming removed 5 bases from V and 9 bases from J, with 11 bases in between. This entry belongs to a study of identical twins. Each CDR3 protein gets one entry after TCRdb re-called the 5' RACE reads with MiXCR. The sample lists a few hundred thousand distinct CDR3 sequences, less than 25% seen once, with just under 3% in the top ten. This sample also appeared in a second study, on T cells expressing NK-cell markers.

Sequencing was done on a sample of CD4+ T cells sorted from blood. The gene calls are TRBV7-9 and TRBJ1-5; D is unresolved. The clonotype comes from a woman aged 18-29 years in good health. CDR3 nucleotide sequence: TGTGCCAGCAGCGATGGGGTTATGCCCCAGCATTTT. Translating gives CASSDGVMPQHF.